This TCR beta chain is from a study of T-cell reconstitution after alpha-beta-depleted transplantation in children. Trimming cost V 4 bases and J 2 bases, with 8 bases left between them. CDR1 LGHNA and CDR2 YSLEER come from the germline V gene. CDR3 length: 13 amino acids. Unique molecular identifiers featured in how the TCRbeta library was prepared. TCRdb processed the PCR reads anew with MiXCR; each CDR3 protein has one entry. The data show approximately 490,000 distinct CDR3 sequences, roughly an eighth seen once. The starting material was PBMCs from the stem cell graft donor, obtained from the stem cell graft. This clonotype was obtained from a human donor who donated a stem cell graft to a child with combined immunodeficiency. The V gene is TRBV4-3, the J gene TRBJ2-5; D is ambiguous. CDR3 in DNA: TGCGCCAGCAGCCCCCTAGTTCAAGAGACCCAGTACTTC. Its translation: CASSPLVQETQYF.